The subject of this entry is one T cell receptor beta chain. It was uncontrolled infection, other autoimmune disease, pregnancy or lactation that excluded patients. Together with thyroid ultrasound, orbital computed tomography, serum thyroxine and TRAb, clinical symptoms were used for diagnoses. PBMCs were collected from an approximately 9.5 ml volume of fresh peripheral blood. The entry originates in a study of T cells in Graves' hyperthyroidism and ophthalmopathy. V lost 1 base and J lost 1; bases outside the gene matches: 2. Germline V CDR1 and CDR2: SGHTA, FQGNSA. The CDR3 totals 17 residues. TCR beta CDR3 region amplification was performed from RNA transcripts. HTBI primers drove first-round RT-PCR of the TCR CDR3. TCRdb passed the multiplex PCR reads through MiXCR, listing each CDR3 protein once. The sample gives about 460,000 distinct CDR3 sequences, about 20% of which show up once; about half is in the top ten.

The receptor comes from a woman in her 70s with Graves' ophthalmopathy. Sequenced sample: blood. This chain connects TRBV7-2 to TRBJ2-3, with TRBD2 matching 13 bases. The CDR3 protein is CASSLVGTSGGTDTQYF. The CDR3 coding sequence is TGTGCCAGCAGCTTAGTAGGGACTAGCGGGGGCACAGATACGCAGTATTTT.